One sample yielded the 10 T cell receptor beta chains listed below, sequenced in a study of T-cell reconstitution after alpha-beta-depleted transplantation in children. The authors prepared the TCRbeta library with unique molecular identifiers. TCRdb reprocessed the PCR reads with MiXCR, giving one entry per CDR3 protein. This sample has hundreds of thousands of distinct CDR3 sequences, with under 9.5% found just once. The sample here was PBMCs, mostly from graft donor cells, taken 180 days after TCRalphabeta/CD19-depleted stem cell transplant. Receptor source: a male patient younger than 18 who had a stem cell transplant for acute lymphoblastic leukemia, so the T cells may come from the graft donor.

This clonotype was seen at least ten times. This rearrangement joins TRBV12-3 or TRBV12-4 to TRBJ2-1, with D possibly being TRBD1 (6 bases). Deletions cut 5 bases from V and 6 bases from J, with 17 bases between. The CDR3 extends over 15 amino acids. In nucleotides, the CDR3 is TGTGCCAGCAGTCCAGTAGGGGGTTGGGGCAATGAGCAGTTCTTC. The encoded protein is CASSPVGGWGNEQFF.

This clonotype was recorded many times. The J gene is TRBJ2-1, the V gene TRBV25-1; 14 bases align to TRBD2. V was clipped by 8 bases and J by 6 bases; unmatched bases: 6. Germline V gene lookup returns CDR1 MGHDK and CDR2 SYGVNS. The CDR3 length is 15 residues. The CDR3: CASSGLAGAVNEQFF. The CDR3 coding sequence is TGTGCCAGCTCGGGACTAGCGGGGGCCGTCAATGAGCAGTTCTTC.

A note on this clonotype: A read error may be the cause here, since a much bigger clone is one base away. J is TRBJ2-7 and V is TRBV20-1; possible D gene TRBD1, 6 bases. The CDR3 has 12 residues. CDR1 DFQATT and CDR2 SNEGSKA come from the germline V gene (reference sequence). CDR3 nucleotide sequence: TGCAGTGTCGACAGGAGCTCCTGCGAGCAGTACTTC. It yields the protein CSVDRSSCEQYF.

This clonotype was picked up many times. The J gene is TRBJ2-7, the V gene TRBV20-1; 9 nucleotides line up with TRBD1. Germline V lookup: CDR1 DFQATT, CDR2 SNEGSKA (reference sequence). V shed 3 bases and J 5 bases; nucleotides not matched to a gene: 8. The CDR3 is made up of 14 amino acids. CDR3: CSARGTGIVHEQYF. The DNA for the CDR3 is TGCAGTGCTAGGGGGACAGGGATTGTGCACGAGCAGTACTTC.

This clonotype was seen at least ten times. This sequence joins TRBV5-1 and TRBJ2-2; D is uncertain. The V end lost 1 base, the J end lost 0 bases, and 10 bases lay between the germline ends. This CDR3 is 16 amino acids long. The germline V gene encodes CDR1 SGHRS and CDR2 YFSETQ. Here the CDR3 reads CASSLLDIANTGELFF. CDR3 sequence (DNA): TGCGCCAGCAGCTTGTTAGACATAGCGAACACCGGGGAGCTGTTTTTT.

Many counts were recorded for this clonotype. The V call is TRBV10-3, the J call TRBJ2-7; TRBD1 aligns across 10 bases. The germline V gene has CDR1 ENHRY and CDR2 SYGVKD. The CDR3 sequence is 13 residues long. V was pared by 10 bases and J by 7 bases, with 10 bases of the junction left unmatched. The CDR3 nucleotides are TGTGCCAGTCTCGACAGGGGGCGCGGTGAGCAGTACTTC. Protein product: CASLDRGRGEQYF.

The chain uses TRBV2 and TRBJ2-7; D could derive from TRBD1 or TRBD2 (5 bases each). The CDR3 has 13 residues. Trimming stripped 7 bases from V and 0 bases from J, with 10 bases between. Germline V gene sequence: CDR1 SNHLY, CDR2 FYNNEI. The CDR3 DNA reads as TGTGCCAGCAAAAGGGACGGCTCCTACGAGCAGTACTTC. Encoded protein: CASKRDGSYEQYF. Full variable domain (outside the CDR3, taken from reference TRBV2 and TRBJ2-7): EPEVTQTPSHQVTQMGQEVILRCVPISNHLYFYWYRQILGQKVEFLVSFYNNEISEKSEIFDDQFSVERPDGSNFTLKIRSTKLEDSAMYFCASKRDGSYEQYFGPGTRLTVT.

The table lists this clonotype with many counts. This rearrangement joins TRBV4-1 to TRBJ2-1; 7 nucleotides match TRBD2. The V and J ends lost 4 bases and 2 bases, in that order; junction bases with no gene match: 8. CDR1 and CDR2 (germline): MGHRA, YSYEKL. This CDR3 has 16 residues. This CDR3 is CASSPREGLTYNEQFF. CDR3 DNA sequence: TGCGCCAGCAGCCCCAGGGAGGGGTTAACCTACAATGAGCAGTTCTTC.

This clonotype has ten or more counts. The chain employs TRBV20-1 and TRBJ2-1; possible D gene TRBD2, 6 bases. Germline assignment: CDR1 DFQATT and CDR2 SNEGSKA (reference sequence). V lost 1 base and J 6 bases, leaving 16 bases between the germline ends. The length of the CDR3 is 15 residues. The DNA of the CDR3 is TGCAGTGCTAGAGGGGGGGACGAACCCATCAATGAGCAGTTCTTC. This gives the protein CSARGGDEPINEQFF.

This clonotype was seen many times. The J gene is TRBJ1-1, the V gene TRBV12-3 or TRBV12-4; D is possibly TRBD1 (6 bases). The V gene lost 5 bases and the J gene lost 6 bases, with 16 bases spanning the gap. The CDR3 extends over 14 amino acids. For the CDR3, the DNA is TGTGCCAGCAGTCCAGGGGTGGCGGTGGCTGAAGCTTTCTTT. Translated, it gives CASSPGVAVAEAFF.